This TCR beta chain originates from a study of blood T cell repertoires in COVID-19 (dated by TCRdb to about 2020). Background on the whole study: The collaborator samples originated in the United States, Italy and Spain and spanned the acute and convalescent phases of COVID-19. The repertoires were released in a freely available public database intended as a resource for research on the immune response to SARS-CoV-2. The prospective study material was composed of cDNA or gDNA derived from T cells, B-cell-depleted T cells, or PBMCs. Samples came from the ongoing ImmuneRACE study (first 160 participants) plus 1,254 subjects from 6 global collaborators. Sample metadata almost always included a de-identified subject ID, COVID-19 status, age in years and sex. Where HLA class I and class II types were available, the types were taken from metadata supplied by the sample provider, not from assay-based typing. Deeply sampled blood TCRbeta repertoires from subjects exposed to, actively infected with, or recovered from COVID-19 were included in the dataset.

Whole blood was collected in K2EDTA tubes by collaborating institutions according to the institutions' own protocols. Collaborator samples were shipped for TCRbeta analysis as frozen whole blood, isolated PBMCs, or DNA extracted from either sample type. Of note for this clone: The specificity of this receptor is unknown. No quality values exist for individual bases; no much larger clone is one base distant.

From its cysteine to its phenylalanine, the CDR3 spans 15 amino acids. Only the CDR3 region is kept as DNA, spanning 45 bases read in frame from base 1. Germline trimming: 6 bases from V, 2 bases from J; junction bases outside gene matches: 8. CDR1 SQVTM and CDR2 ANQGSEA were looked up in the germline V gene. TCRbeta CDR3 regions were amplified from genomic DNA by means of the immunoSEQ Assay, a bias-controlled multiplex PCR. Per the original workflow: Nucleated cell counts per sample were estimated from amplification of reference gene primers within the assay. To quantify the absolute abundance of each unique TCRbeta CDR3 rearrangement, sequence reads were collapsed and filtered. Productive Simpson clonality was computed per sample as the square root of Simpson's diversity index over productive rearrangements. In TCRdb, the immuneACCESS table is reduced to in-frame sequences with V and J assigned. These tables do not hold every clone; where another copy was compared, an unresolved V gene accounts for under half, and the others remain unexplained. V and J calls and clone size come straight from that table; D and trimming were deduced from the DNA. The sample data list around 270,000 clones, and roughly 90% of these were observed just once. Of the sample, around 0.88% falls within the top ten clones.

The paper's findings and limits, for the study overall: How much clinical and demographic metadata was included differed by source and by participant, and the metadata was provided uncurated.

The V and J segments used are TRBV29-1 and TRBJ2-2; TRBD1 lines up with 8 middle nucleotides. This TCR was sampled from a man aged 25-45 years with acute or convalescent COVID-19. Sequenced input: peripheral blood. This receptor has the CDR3 CSVRTGTGNTGELFF. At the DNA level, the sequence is TGCAGCGTCAGAACCGGGACAGGTAACACCGGGGAGCTGTTTTTT.